This entry lists 10 T cell receptor beta chains sequenced from one sample in a study of T cell responses to AZD1222 COVID-19 vaccine. Generated by immunoSEQ multiplex PCR, the TCRdb table keeps only in-frame clones and is missing some. This table has approximately 80,000 clones, over 75% appearing once. Specimen: peripheral blood, collected 28 days after the second AZD1222 dose. These receptors were taken from an adult who received the AZD1222 COVID-19 vaccine.

V and J are TRBV19 and TRBJ1-6, with 8 bases identical to TRBD1. The trim removed 4 bases at V and 7 bases at J, leaving 9 bases unmatched. This CDR3 has 16 residues. CDR1 is LNHDA and CDR2 is SQIVND in the germline V gene (reference sequence). CDR3 residues: CASSTIRTGRNSPLHF. The CDR3 region has the DNA TGTGCCAGTAGTACAATTCGGACAGGGAGGAATTCACCCCTCCACTTT.

In DNA, the CDR3 is TGCGCCAGCAGTGTAGGGGGAGCGGGAGGGCGCACAGATACGCAGTATTTT. Protein product: CASSVGGAGGRTDTQYF. The V call is TRBV10-2, the J call TRBJ2-3; 10 nucleotides line up with TRBD2. Germline V gene lookup returns CDR1 WSHSY and CDR2 SAAADI. The CDR3 is 17 residues long. The V gene end was trimmed by 4 bases and the J gene end by 1 base; junction bases not matched to a gene: 8.

The V and J genes are TRBV4-1 and TRBJ2-6; D remains unclear. Germline CDR1 MGHRA, CDR2 YSYEKL. CDR3 length: 17 amino acids. V was clipped by 3 bases and J by 0 bases, with 12 bases between them. The CDR3 loop reads CASSQPPGPSGANVLTF. CDR3 nucleotides: TGCGCCAGCAGCCAGCCTCCCGGCCCCTCTGGGGCCAACGTCCTGACTTTC.

This clone has ten or more counts. This chain connects TRBV6-1 to TRBJ2-1, with 14 bases that match TRBD2. J lost 8 bases, V lost 3 bases, and 3 bases had no gene match. Germline V gene sequence: CDR1 MNHNS, CDR2 SASEGT. The CDR3 has 15 amino acids. CDR3 sequence reads: CASSDGTSGSDEQFF. The CDR3 region has the DNA TGTGCCAGCAGTGACGGGACTAGCGGGAGTGATGAGCAGTTCTTC.

The chain employs TRBV27 and TRBJ2-3, with 9 bases matching TRBD1. Germline lookup yields CDR1 MNHEY and CDR2 SMNVEV (reference sequence). V lost 4 bases and J lost 4; bases outside the gene matches: 3. This CDR3 is built from 14 residues. Here the CDR3 DNA reads TGTGCCAGCAGTTGGACAGGGGTTTCAGATACGCAGTATTTT. Its protein product is CASSWTGVSDTQYF.

This sequence joins TRBV6-5 and TRBJ1-1, with a possible D match to TRBD1 (6 bases). Trimming shortened V by 6 bases and J by 9 bases, and 14 bases separated the two germline ends. The V gene's germline CDR1 is MNHEY and CDR2 SVGAGI. This CDR3 region has 12 residues. The CDR3 here is CASRSRDTQAFF. The CDR3 DNA follows: TGTGCCAGCAGATCCAGGGACACGCAAGCTTTCTTT.

This sequence joins TRBV7-3 and TRBJ1-1, with a weak D call TRBD1 (5 bases). V was cut by 2 bases and J by 4 bases, with 11 bases left in between. The CDR3 runs to 14 residues. Germline V CDR1 and CDR2: SGHTA, FQGTGA. The CDR3: CASSLGGRATEAFF. CDR3 in DNA: TGTGCCAGCAGCTTAGGTGGCAGGGCCACTGAAGCTTTCTTT.

The chain recombines TRBV28 with TRBJ1-5; the D gene is possibly TRBD1 (5 bases). The germline V and J ends were trimmed by 6 bases and 8 bases, with 23 bases remaining between them. Germline values: CDR1 MDHEN, CDR2 SYDVKM. The CDR3 contains 16 residues. CDR3 amino acids: CASSRSRDRSLKPQHF. CDR3 sequence (DNA): TGTGCCAGCAGCAGAAGCCGGGACCGGTCGTTAAAGCCCCAGCATTTT.

The rearrangement links TRBV7-8 to TRBJ1-6; D remains ambiguous. V was cut by 5 bases and J by 4 bases, with 12 bases left in between. Germline V CDR1 and CDR2: SGHVS, FQNEAQ. This CDR3 contains 15 residues. Here the CDR3 DNA reads TGTGCCAGCAGCACCAGCCGGGATTATAATTCACCCCTCCACTTT. This gives the protein CASSTSRDYNSPLHF.

V gene TRBV5-1 combines with J gene TRBJ2-5, with TRBD1 matching over 9 bases. CDR1 is SGHRS and CDR2 is YFSETQ in the germline V gene. Germline trimming cut 2 bases from V and 5 bases from J; bases unmatched to any gene: 4. This CDR3 spans 14 amino acids. The CDR3 here is CASSLSGQGETQYF. Written as DNA, the CDR3 is TGCGCCAGCAGCTTATCGGGACAGGGTGAGACCCAGTACTTC.